This T cell receptor (beta chain) comes out of a study of control samples from healthy donors and cancer patients. Germline V CDR1 and CDR2: SGHVS, FNYEAQ. The CDR3 covers 16 residues. V was cut by 5 bases and J by 2 bases, with 17 bases left in between. The data were produced by immunoSEQ multiplex PCR, yet TCRdb's version contains in-frame clones alone and is incomplete. The table lists around 140,000 clones, approximately 94% of them singletons. The rearrangement links TRBV7-6 to TRBJ2-3; D unresolved. This clonotype was sampled from a man between 18 and 35 years old in good health. Specimen: blood. The CDR3 is CASSKPPGRFTDTQYF. The CDR3 bases are TGTGCCAGCAGCAAACCACCCGGTAGATTCACAGATACGCAGTATTTT.